These T cell receptor beta chains were read from a single sample in a study of blood T cell repertoires in COVID-19. Profiled with immunoSEQ multiplex PCR; TCRdb holds only in-frame clones, not every one. The sample has 400,000 or so clones, 90% seen once. The sequencing input was PBMCs or T cells enriched from blood (not recorded which). The receptors were gathered from a man in his late teens or twenties who had recovered from COVID-19. The CDR3 runs from the conserved cysteine through the conserved F or W. A D gene is named only where the DNA matches it firmly. Clone size is given for some rows only: seen once, a few or many times, or a class if the clone is expanded.

>TRBD1|TRBJ1-3|NA|TRBV2
CAKTADRPAGNTIYF
TGTGCCAAAACAGCGGACAGGCCGGCCGGAAACACCATATATTTT
>NA|TRBJ2-3|NA|TRBV9
CASSVGGRTTDTQYF
TGTGCCAGCAGCGTAGGGGGCCGGACCACAGATACGCAGTATTTT
>TRBD1|TRBJ1-5|NA|TRBV7-8
CASSIQQGALFSNQPQHF
TGTGCCAGCAGCATCCAACAGGGGGCCCTTTTTAGCAATCAGCCCCAGCATTTT
>NA|TRBJ1-1|NA|TRBV15
CATSGVRGREAFF
TGTGCCACCAGCGGGGTCCGGGGTAGGGAAGCTTTCTTT
>TRBD2|TRBJ2-2|NA|TRBV19
CASSAQTSGNTGELFF
TGTGCCAGTAGTGCCCAGACTAGCGGGAACACCGGGGAGCTGTTTTTT
>TRBD1|TRBJ1-5|NA|TRBV19
CASSRYGTVHQPQHF
TGTGCCAGTAGTAGATATGGGACAGTTCATCAGCCCCAGCATTTT
>TRBD1|TRBJ1-2|NA|TRBV6-5
CASSYGDRGYGYTF
TGTGCCAGCAGTTACGGGGACAGGGGCTATGGCTACACCTTC
>TRBD1|TRBJ2-7|NA|TRBV4-1
CASSNLNRGRGPYEQYF
TGCGCCAGCAGCAACCTCAACAGGGGGCGGGGGCCCTACGAGCAGTACTTC
>TRBD1|TRBJ1-3|NA|TRBV11-2
CASSLEGTASGNTIYF
TGTGCCAGCAGCTTAGAAGGGACAGCCTCTGGAAACACCATATATTTT
>TRBD2|TRBJ2-2|NA|TRBV29-1
CSVGLAANTGELFF
TGCAGCGTTGGACTAGCGGCGAACACCGGGGAGCTGTTTTTT
>TRBD1|TRBJ1-2|NA|TRBV5-6
CASSYSGTGVNYGYTF
TGTGCCAGCAGCTACTCCGGGACAGGGGTGAACTATGGCTACACCTTC
>NA|TRBJ2-7|NA|TRBV19
CASSIYSGDEQYF
TGTGCCAGTAGTATATACTCAGGGGACGAGCAGTACTTC
>NA|TRBJ2-4|NA|TRBV2
CASSEREVAKNIQYF
TGTGCCAGCAGTGAAAGGGAGGTGGCCAAAAACATTCAGTACTTC
>NA|TRBJ1-5|NA|TRBV7-5
CVRSFGQGCNQPQHF
TGTGTCAGAAGCTTCGGGCAGGGCTGTAATCAGCCCCAGCATTTT
>TRBD2|TRBJ2-3|NA|TRBV4-1
CASSPRAGGPFTDTQYF
TGCGCCAGCAGCCCACGCGCGGGGGGCCCCTTCACAGATACGCAGTATTTT
>NA|TRBJ2-5|NA|TRBV7-8
CASSLGSGQETQYF
TGTGCCAGCAGCTTAGGTTCAGGACAAGAGACCCAGTACTTC
>NA|TRBJ2-6|NA|TRBV3-1/TRBV3-2
CASSKRGGRGSAGANVLTF
TGTGCCAGCAGCAAAAGAGGGGGGCGCGGGAGCGCTGGGGCCAACGTCCTGACTTTC
>TRBD1|TRBJ2-3|NA|TRBV27
CASSLAGQGLTDTQYF
TGTGCCAGCAGTTTAGCGGGACAGGGCTTAACAGATACGCAGTATTTT
>NA|TRBJ1-2|few|TRBV5-1
CASSFREDYGYTF
TGCGCCAGCAGCTTCCGGGAGGACTATGGCTACACCTTC
>NA|TRBJ1-6|NA|TRBV6-1
CASSDPAGPALHF
TGTGCCAGCAGTGATCCCGCGGGTCCTGCCCTCCACTTT
>NA|TRBJ1-2|NA|TRBV2
CASSGQVFDHGYTF
TGTGCCAGCAGTGGCCAGGTTTTCGATCATGGCTACACCTTC
>TRBD1|TRBJ1-6|NA|TRBV9
CASSLTGAPPLHF
TGTGCCAGCAGCCTAACAGGGGCACCCCCCCTCCACTTT
>TRBD2|TRBJ2-7|NA|TRBV28
CASSHGTIYEQYF
TGTGCCAGCAGTCACGGGACTATCTACGAGCAGTACTTC
>TRBD1|TRBJ2-2|NA|TRBV19
CASSILGTVLPSAGELFF
TGTGCCAGTAGTATACTAGGGACAGTCTTACCATCAGCCGGGGAGCTGTTTTTT
>NA|TRBJ1-1|once|TRBV29-1
CSCGHQNTEAFF
TGCAGCTGCGGACACCAGAACACTGAAGCTTTCTTT
>TRBD1|TRBJ1-4|few|TRBV20-1
CSASKTGAATNEKLFF
TGCAGTGCTAGTAAAACAGGGGCTGCAACTAATGAAAAACTGTTTTTT
>NA|TRBJ1-3|NA|TRBV5-8
CASSRSGLAGNTIYF
TGTGCCAGCAGCCGATCGGGGTTGGCTGGAAACACCATATATTTT
>NA|TRBJ1-1|NA|TRBV29-1
CSGRLALNTEAFF
TGCAGCGGGAGGTTAGCCCTGAACACTGAAGCTTTCTTT
>TRBD1|TRBJ1-1|NA|TRBV9
CASSVVGTGGTEAFF
TGTGCCAGCAGCGTAGTCGGGACAGGGGGCACTGAAGCTTTCTTT
>TRBD1|TRBJ1-5|few|TRBV10-3
CAVGTDSNQPQHF
TGTGCCGTCGGGACAGATAGCAATCAGCCCCAGCATTTT
>TRBD2|TRBJ2-1|NA|TRBV20-1
CSASLAGGDNEQFF
TGCAGTGCTAGTCTTGCGGGGGGTGACAATGAGCAGTTCTTC
>NA|TRBJ1-4|NA|TRBV7-2
CASSLGWRNEKLFF
TGTGCCAGCAGCTTAGGGTGGAGAAATGAAAAACTGTTTTTT
>NA|TRBJ2-7|few|TRBV12-3/TRBV12-4
CASSTGSYEQYF
TGTGCCAGCAGCACAGGATCCTACGAGCAGTACTTC
>NA|TRBJ1-1|NA|TRBV11-2
CASSLAGENTEAFF
TGTGCCAGCAGCTTAGCAGGGGAGAACACTGAAGCTTTCTTT
>TRBD2|TRBJ2-2|NA|TRBV18
CASSPPSTGGQVTGELFF
TGTGCCAGCTCACCACCGTCGACGGGAGGGCAGGTCACCGGGGAGCTGTTTTTT
>NA|TRBJ1-3|NA|TRBV5-1
CASSLSTGTSRYSGNTIYF
TGCGCCAGCAGCTTGTCTACAGGGACATCACGATACTCTGGAAACACCATATATTTT
>TRBD2|TRBJ2-1|NA|TRBV6-5
CASRSLAGDYNEQFF
TGTGCCAGCAGATCACTAGCGGGAGATTACAATGAGCAGTTCTTC
>TRBD1|TRBJ1-2|NA|TRBV5-1
CASSRDRGGLANYGYTF
TGCGCCAGCAGCCGGGACAGGGGAGGTTTGGCTAACTATGGCTACACCTTC
>TRBD2|TRBJ2-5|NA|TRBV2
CASLTPRGNQETQYF
TGTGCCAGCTTAACCCCGCGGGGGAACCAAGAGACCCAGTACTTC
>TRBD2|TRBJ2-2|NA|TRBV4-2
CASSPEGEGQGTGELFF
TGTGCCAGCAGCCCCGAAGGGGAGGGCCAAGGGACCGGGGAGCTGTTTTTT
>NA|TRBJ2-7|NA|TRBV12-5
CASGLGDSAGQPFF
TGTGCTAGTGGTTTGGGGGATTCCGCGGGTCAGCCATTCTTC
>TRBD1|TRBJ1-5|NA|TRBV6-6
CASSYSQGAPDQPQHF
TGTGCCAGCAGTTACTCACAGGGGGCGCCGGATCAGCCCCAGCATTTT
>TRBD2|TRBJ2-7|NA|TRBV27
CASSSPAGSSYEQYF
TGTGCCAGCAGTTCCCCAGCGGGGAGCTCCTACGAGCAGTACTTC
>NA|TRBJ2-2|NA|TRBV5-6
CASSFGNTGELFF
TGTGCCAGCAGCTTCGGGAACACCGGGGAGCTGTTTTTT
>NA|TRBJ1-2|NA|TRBV5-1
CASSLVSDFGYTF
TGCGCCAGCAGCTTGGTATCAGACTTTGGCTACACCTTC
>NA|TRBJ1-5|NA|TRBV7-3
CASKLRAGRANQPQHF
TGTGCCAGCAAGCTGAGGGCAGGCCGGGCCAATCAGCCCCAGCATTTT
>NA|TRBJ1-4|NA|TRBV28
CASSLGGEDEKLFF
TGTGCCAGCAGTTTAGGGGGGGAGGATGAAAAACTGTTTTTT
>NA|TRBJ1-2|NA|TRBV7-9
CASTSPKLGSYGYTF
TGTGCCAGCACCTCGCCCAAGCTCGGTAGCTATGGCTACACCTTC
>TRBD1|TRBJ2-7|NA|TRBV11-2
CASSLGQASHEQYF
TGTGCCAGCAGCCTGGGACAGGCCTCCCACGAGCAGTACTTC
>NA|TRBJ1-1|NA|TRBV9
CASSVEAGTSAFF
TGTGCCAGCAGCGTAGAGGCCGGGACTTCGGCTTTCTTT
>NA|TRBJ1-1|NA|TRBV4-1
CASSQAENREVDTEAFF
TGCGCCAGCAGCCAAGCGGAGAACAGGGAAGTTGACACTGAAGCTTTCTTT
>NA|TRBJ1-2|NA|TRBV11-2
CASSLGGDYRGYTF
TGTGCCAGCAGCTTAGGAGGGGACTACCGCGGCTACACCTTC
>NA|TRBJ1-2|NA|TRBV6-5
CASSYSSGGYGYTF
TGTGCCAGCAGTTACTCTTCGGGGGGCTATGGCTACACCTTC
>NA|TRBJ1-1|NA|TRBV24-1
CAISGPENTEAFF
TGTGCCATCAGTGGTCCAGAGAACACTGAAGCTTTCTTT
>TRBD1|TRBJ2-2|NA|TRBV9
CASSVEGQGTTGELFF
TGTGCCAGCAGCGTAGAGGGACAGGGGACTACCGGGGAGCTGTTTTTT